This record looks at one T cell receptor (beta chain) sequence and its context. The sample comes from a study of blood T cell repertoires in COVID-19. The method was immunoSEQ multiplex PCR; TCRdb's version includes in-frame clones alone and lacks a portion of them. The sample records hundreds of thousands of clones, about 80% being singletons. Germline values: CDR1 LGHNA, CDR2 YSLEER. The CDR3 is 13 amino acids. V was cut by 0 bases and J by 7 bases, with 4 bases left in between. Specimen: peripheral blood. The gene calls are TRBV4-3 and TRBJ1-6; no clear D. The clonotype originates from an elderly woman with acute or convalescent COVID-19. In nucleotides, the CDR3 is TGCGCCAGCAGCCAAGATCGGAATTCACCCCTCCACTTT. Amino acid sequence: CASSQDRNSPLHF.